This T cell receptor (beta chain) was sequenced for a study of T cell clonality in common variable immunodeficiency. With regard to this clone: Its antigen remains unknown. The read ends 3 residues early relative to the CDR3; the germline J gene fills the gap.

General study results and limits: What drives increased CVID clonality needs T cell subpopulation sequencing. Fewer deletions and N-nucleotide insertions were reportedly seen in common variable immunodeficiency TCR beta sequences. TCRbeta clonality was increased in CVID versus healthy controls. Links between repertoire features and CVID complications were heterogeneity-limited.

V lost 6 bases, J lost 7 bases, and 11 bases stayed unmatched. The germline V gene has CDR1 SNHLY and CDR2 FYNNEI. The length of the CDR3 is 15 residues. Sequenced by immunoSEQ multiplex PCR; TCRdb stores in-frame clones only, minus some. The sample offers about 23,000 clones and no singletons, the top ten holding approximately 8.9%. The TCR sequence derives from a human donor with common variable immunodeficiency. The sample taken for sequencing was peripheral blood mononuclear cells. The chain combines TRBV2 with TRBJ2-2; the match to TRBD2 covers 7 bases. CDR3 sequence reads: CASSPGGKGNGELFF. The sequenced part of the CDR3 DNA is TGTGCCAGCAGCCCCGGGGGGAAGGGTAACGGGGAG.